The following is a T cell receptor beta chain sequence with its context. Its antigen is not identified. Unique molecular identifiers were incorporated during preparation of the TCRbeta library. Each CDR3 protein gets one entry after TCRdb re-called the PCR reads with MiXCR. The data show about 980,000 distinct CDR3 sequences, roughly 29% seen once. Germline lookup yields CDR1 LGHNA and CDR2 YNFKEQ. V was clipped by 4 bases and J by 6 bases; unmatched bases: 6. The CDR3 extends over 13 amino acids. This entry is derived from a study of T-cell reconstitution after alpha-beta-depleted transplantation in children. General study points: Some patients' high day-60 TCRbeta diversity was attributed to recipient cells surviving conditioning. Reports say that about two months after transplant, the alpha-beta T cells came out of several hundred graft clones that had expanded. Once a year had passed after transplant, T-cell counts and diversity came mostly from newly produced T cells.

This sample comprised PBMCs, mostly from graft donor cells, obtained 360 days after TCRalphabeta/CD19-depleted stem cell transplant. V gene TRBV4-2 combines with J gene TRBJ2-7; 7 bases match TRBD2. The clonotype comes from a boy younger than two who had a stem cell transplant for SCID, so the T cells may come from the graft donor. The CDR3 here is CASSRGGKSEQYF. DNA for the CDR3: TGTGCCAGCAGCCGGGGGGGGAAAAGCGAGCAGTACTTC.